This entry describes one T cell receptor beta chain. Its antigen is not identified. The source of the sample is a study of long-term antiretroviral therapy in people with HIV. Study-level points and caveats: Clones showing expansion before ART dominated the repertoire at all time points. HIV repertoires had narrower CDR3 length ranges than controls.

The V gene's germline CDR1 is MNHEY and CDR2 SMNVEV (reference sequence). The V segment lost 3 bases and the J segment 0 bases; nucleotides outside the gene matches: 5. This CDR3 contains 15 residues. Survey-level resolution applied to immunoSEQ assay v3.0. Only in-frame clones appear in the TCRdb table, and some are missing; sequencing was by immunoSEQ multiplex PCR. The table has around 37,000 clones, approximately 85% seen once. This material consisted of unsorted PBMCs, taken roughly 3.3 years after starting antiretroviral therapy. The V gene is TRBV27, the J gene TRBJ2-7, with TRBD2 identical over 7 bases. The clonotype comes from a man between 18 and 29 years old with HIV. The CDR3 region is CASSFSSGVSYEQYF. In DNA, the CDR3 is TGTGCCAGCAGTTTTTCCAGCGGGGTCTCCTACGAGCAGTACTTC.